Listed here are 30 T cell receptor beta chains from one sample, sequenced in a study of radiotherapy plus CTLA-4 blockade in lung cancer. Libraries were prepared by immunoSEQ multiplex PCR; TCRdb keeps only in-frame clonotypes and omits some of them. The profile shows tens of thousands of clones, about 88% of them singletons. This material consisted of peripheral blood, taken from a patient treated with radiotherapy plus ipilimumab. The receptors shown here come from a human donor with non-small cell lung cancer that progressed on radiotherapy plus ipilimumab.

The CDR3 here is CASKSGTSGANVLTF. DNA of the CDR3: TGTGCCAGCAAGTCCGGGACTTCTGGGGCCAACGTCCTGACTTTC. The chain uses TRBV6-5 and TRBJ2-6; D is perhaps TRBD2 (6 bases). CDR1 is MNHEY, CDR2 SVGAGI, per germline. CDR3 length: 15 amino acids. Trimming left V 7 bases short and J 1 base short, with 11 bases between.

The chain links TRBV5-4 to TRBJ2-2; tentative D call: TRBD2 (6 bases). Deletions cut 4 bases from V and 4 bases from J, with 17 bases between. The CDR3 totals 16 residues. The germline V gene encodes CDR1 SGHNT and CDR2 YYREEE (reference sequence). The CDR3 DNA sequence: TGTGCCAGCAGCCCAAGAGAGAGGGGAGGCACCGGGGAGCTGTTTTTT. Encoded protein: CASSPRERGGTGELFF.

The chain combines TRBV19 with TRBJ2-1; D might be TRBD2 (6 bases). Trimming removed 5 bases from V and 4 bases from J, with 12 bases in between. The germline V gene encodes CDR1 LNHDA and CDR2 SQIVND (reference sequence). The CDR3 runs to 14 residues. The CDR3: CASSAGTRYNEQFF. In nucleotides, the CDR3 is TGTGCCAGTAGTGCGGGGACGCGATACAATGAGCAGTTCTTC.

As regards this clone: An end of the junction differs from the germline gene, which may be a read error. The CDR3 sequence: CASRLGQSNYGYTF. The CDR3 DNA is TGCGCCAGCAGATTGGGACAGTCTAACTATGGCTACACCTTC. The chain employs TRBV5-1 and TRBJ1-2; 7 bases are shared with TRBD1. Germline CDR1 SGHRS, CDR2 YFSETQ. This CDR3 has 14 residues.

V gene TRBV6-5 combines with J gene TRBJ1-2; 7 nucleotides match TRBD1. Germline lookup yields CDR1 MNHEY and CDR2 SVGAGI. Trimming removed 8 bases from V and 4 bases from J; junction bases left unmatched: 7. The CDR3 sequence is 13 residues long. The DNA for the CDR3 is TGTGCCAGCCCGCGAGGGGGCTGCTATGGCTACACCTTC. Protein sequence: CASPRGGCYGYTF.

This sequence joins TRBV5-1 and TRBJ1-2; D remains unclear. V shed 4 bases and J shed 0 bases, with 13 bases lying between them. This CDR3 has 15 residues. Per germline, CDR1 SGHRS and CDR2 YFSETQ. DNA of the CDR3: TGCGCCAGCAGCACTGAGGATCCCCCTAACTATGGCTACACCTTC. Translating it yields CASSTEDPPNYGYTF.

The CDR3, as DNA: TGTGCCAGCAGCTTAGGGGGAGGGGAGCAGCCCCAGCATTTT. Protein: CASSLGGGEQPQHF. The chain is built from TRBV7-2 and TRBJ1-5; perhaps TRBD1 as D (5 bases). The CDR3 has 14 residues. Germline V gene data show CDR1 as SGHTA and CDR2 as FQGNSA. Trimming removed 1 base at V and 7 bases at J, with 11 bases between. The full variable domain, in which reference TRBV7-2 and TRBJ1-5 provide the parts outside the CDR3, is GAGVSQSPSNKVTEKGKDVELRCDPISGHTALYWYRQSLGQGLEFLIYFQGNSAPDKSGLPSDRFSAERTGGSVSTLTIQRTQQEDSAVYLCASSLGGGEQPQHFGDGTRLSIL.

The J gene is TRBJ2-1, the V gene TRBV11-3; the match to TRBD2 covers 11 bases. This CDR3 spans 15 amino acids. J lost 6 bases, V lost 4 bases, and 5 bases had no gene match. CDR1 and CDR2 from the germline V gene are SGHNT and YENEEA. CDR3 DNA: TGTGCCAGCAGCTCCTTAGCGGGAGGGTTCAATGAGCAGTTCTTC. Protein product: CASSSLAGGFNEQFF.

This clone occurred a few times. The DNA for the CDR3 is TGTGCCAGCAGCTTCGCTTGGACAGGGGCCAATGAGCAGTTCTTC. It codes for CASSFAWTGANEQFF. V gene TRBV5-5 combines with J gene TRBJ2-1; TRBD1 aligns across 9 bases. V shed 2 bases, J shed 6 bases, and the junction held 6 bases outside the gene matches. The CDR3 is made up of 15 amino acids. CDR1 is SGHKS and CDR2 is YYEKEE in the germline V gene (reference sequence).

Turning to this clone: A far larger clone is just one base off, so this is likely a read error. The same CDR3 can be traced to other DNA sequences in this sample. The CDR3 nucleotides are TGCGCCAGCAGCCCCTCCGCCAGCCCCTCCTACGAGCAATACTTC. This encodes CASSPSASPSYEQYF. The rearrangement joins TRBV4-1 to TRBJ2-7; D gene unclear. This CDR3 is 15 amino acids long. From germline, CDR1 is MGHRA and CDR2 YSYEKL.

The V and J genes are TRBV10-3 and TRBJ2-6; unclear D gene. CDR1 is ENHRY, CDR2 SYGVKD, per germline. V was trimmed by 8 bases and J by 0 bases, leaving 8 bases between them. The CDR3 spans 14 residues. The CDR3 loop is CAIGTHSGANVLTF. CDR3 DNA sequence: TGTGCCATCGGAACACACTCTGGGGCCAACGTCCTGACTTTC.

A single count supports this clone. The rearrangement joins TRBV7-9 to TRBJ1-3; D is undetermined. The CDR3 spans 14 residues. Per germline, CDR1 SEHNR and CDR2 FQNEAQ (reference sequence). Trimming took 7 bases from V and 4 from J, leaving 14 bases between them. CDR3 protein: CASTPGEVGNTIYF. As DNA, the CDR3 is TGTGCCAGCACCCCGGGAGAAGTCGGAAACACCATATATTTT.

The V gene is TRBV7-2, the J gene TRBJ2-2; no reliable D call. From germline, CDR1 is SGHTA and CDR2 FQGNSA. The germline V and J ends were trimmed by 1 base and 1 base, with 4 bases remaining between them. This CDR3 has 14 residues. The DNA of the CDR3 is TGTGCCAGCAGCTTAGGCGGGAACACCGGGGAGCTGTTTTTT. Translating it yields CASSLGGNTGELFF.

This clone was recorded only once. The chain employs TRBV11-2 and TRBJ1-2, with D unclear. The CDR3 covers 12 residues. V lost 2 bases, J lost 7 bases, and 8 bases lay in between. Germline values: CDR1 SGHAT, CDR2 FQNNGV. The DNA of the CDR3 is TGTGCCAGCAGCTTAAGAGATACTGGCTACACCTTC. It translates to CASSLRDTGYTF.

In regard to this clone: The same CDR3 can be traced to other DNA sequences in this sample. This chain links TRBV18 with TRBJ1-2; no firm D call. V lost 4 bases and J 1 base, leaving 16 bases between the germline ends. The CDR3 contains 16 residues. Germline assignment: CDR1 KGHSH and CDR2 LQKENI. Here the CDR3 DNA reads TGTGCCAGCTCACAACGAGTAGCAGATTATAACTATGGCTACACCTTC. It yields the protein CASSQRVADYNYGYTF.

The chain joins TRBV6-6 to TRBJ2-7; D is tentatively TRBD1 or TRBD2 (5 bases each). The length of the CDR3 is 12 residues. V lost 8 bases, J lost 4 bases, and 12 bases lay in between. In germline, CDR1 is MNHNY, CDR2 SVGAGI (reference sequence). The CDR3 reads CASLTEGYEQYF. The CDR3 DNA reads TGTGCCAGCCTAACAGAGGGGTACGAGCAGTACTTC.

This clone was seen just once. This chain connects TRBV6-5 to TRBJ1-1; D is unclear. V dropped 4 bases and J dropped 0 bases, with 12 bases sitting between them. Germline assignment: CDR1 MNHEY and CDR2 SVGAGI. The CDR3 extends over 15 amino acids. The CDR3 region is CASSSPASMNTEAFF. The CDR3 nucleotides read TGTGCCAGCAGTTCCCCCGCCAGCATGAACACTGAAGCTTTCTTT.

This clone was seen a few times. The chain recombines TRBV18 with TRBJ2-7; D is undetermined. Germline lookup yields CDR1 KGHSH and CDR2 LQKENI. The CDR3 is 14 residues long. V shed 2 bases and J shed 2 bases, with 10 bases lying between them. CDR3 sequence reads: CASSPLVLPYEQYF. The CDR3 nucleotides are TGTGCCAGCTCACCATTAGTACTTCCCTACGAGCAGTACTTC. Filled out from reference TRBV18 and TRBJ2-7, the complete variable domain reads NAGVMQNPRHLVRRRGQEARLRCSPMKGHSHVYWYRQLPEEGLKFMVYLQKENIIDESGMPKERFSAEFPKEGPSILRIQQVVRGDSAAYFCASSPLVLPYEQYFGPGTRLTVT.

J is TRBJ2-1 and V is TRBV7-2; 7 positions agree with TRBD1. The CDR3 runs 17 residues. The germline gives CDR1 SGHTA, CDR2 FQGNSA. V gave up 2 bases and J gave up 6 bases; unmatched junction bases: 13. CDR3 loop: CASSLRAATGYFNEQFF. CDR3 sequence (DNA): TGTGCCAGCAGCTTAAGGGCGGCGACAGGGTATTTCAATGAGCAGTTCTTC.

The chain has TRBV28 and TRBJ1-2; D is undetermined. The V gene lost 4 bases and the J gene lost 8 bases, with 8 bases spanning the gap. The CDR3 sequence is 11 residues long. The germline CDR1 and CDR2 sequences are MDHEN and SYDVKM. CDR3 nucleotide sequence: TGTGCCAGCAGTTCCCCGTTCGGCTACACCTTC. It translates to CASSSPFGYTF.

This chain joins TRBV28 and TRBJ1-5, with 9 bases fitting TRBD1. The CDR3 is 14 residues long. Germline CDR1 is MDHEN and CDR2 is SYDVKM. V shed 4 bases, J shed 9 bases, and the junction held 7 bases outside the gene matches. The CDR3 region has the DNA TGTGCCAGCAGTTCCGGGACAGGGTCGGTGCCCCAGCATTTT. This translates into CASSSGTGSVPQHF.

V and J are TRBV27 and TRBJ1-4; D unclear. Trimming removed 2 bases from V and 4 bases from J, with 11 bases in between. The germline gives CDR1 MNHEY, CDR2 SMNVEV (reference sequence). CDR3 length equals 15 residues. The CDR3 coding sequence is TGTGCCAGCAGTTTAAGGTCTGTGGGTAATGAAAAACTGTTTTTT. Its translation: CASSLRSVGNEKLFF.

The chain recombines TRBV6-4 with TRBJ1-5; 7 positions agree with TRBD1. The CDR3 has 14 residues. V trimming: 6 bases; J trimming: 2 bases; junction bases outside the gene matches: 4. Germline assignment: CDR1 MRHNA and CDR2 SNTAGT. For the CDR3, the DNA is TGTGCCAGCAGACCAGGGGGAGGCAATCAGCCCCAGCATTTT. Its translation: CASRPGGGNQPQHF.

The table lists this clone with a count of one. V is TRBV5-1 and J is TRBJ1-2; D ambiguous. CDR1 is SGHRS, CDR2 YFSETQ, per germline. Deletions cut 3 bases from V and 6 bases from J, with 12 bases between. This CDR3 is 13 amino acids long. The CDR3 reads CASSSVREDGYTF. The DNA of the CDR3 is TGCGCCAGCAGCTCCGTGCGGGAGGATGGCTACACCTTC.

The chain employs TRBV6-1 and TRBJ1-1, with a tentative D call TRBD1 (6 bases). V gave up 1 base and J gave up 3 bases, with 12 bases separating them. The CDR3 sequence is 15 residues long. Germline V gives CDR1 MNHNS, CDR2 SASEGT. This CDR3 reads CASSEGRGAYTEAFF. The CDR3, as DNA: TGTGCCAGCAGTGAAGGGAGGGGGGCGTACACTGAAGCTTTCTTT.

The chain uses TRBV23-1 and TRBJ2-1, with D perhaps assigned TRBD1 or TRBD2 (5 bases each). TRBV23-1 carries the ORF label, with uncertain function. V was pared by 3 bases and J by 2 bases, with 14 bases between. The CDR3 sequence is 16 residues long. The CDR3 here is CASSHNRDATYNEQFF. CDR3 sequence (DNA): TGCGCCAGCAGTCATAACCGGGACGCGACCTACAATGAGCAGTTCTTC.

The rearrangement links TRBV27 to TRBJ1-3, with D perhaps TRBD1 (6 bases). Germline V gene lookup returns CDR1 MNHEY and CDR2 SMNVEV (reference sequence). Trimming took off 5 bases at V and 9 bases at J, with 14 bases between the two ends. The length of the CDR3 is 13 residues. The CDR3 spells CASSPRLGGTIYF. Written as DNA, the CDR3 is TGTGCCAGCAGTCCCCGCTTAGGGGGCACCATATATTTT.

V and J are TRBV7-6 and TRBJ1-4; 11 nucleotides line up with TRBD1. The CDR3 runs to 16 residues. Germline CDR1 SGHVS, CDR2 FNYEAQ. Trimming removed 0 bases from V and 7 bases from J; junction bases left unmatched: 4. CDR3 loop: CASSLATGTGGEKLFF. The CDR3 bases are TGTGCCAGCAGCTTAGCGACTGGGACAGGGGGTGAAAAACTGTTTTTT. The whole variable domain, remainder taken from reference TRBV7-6 and TRBJ1-4, is GAGVSQSPRYKVTKRGQDVALRCDPISGHVSLYWYRQALGQGPEFLTYFNYEAQQDKSGLPNDRFSAERPEGSISTLTIQRTEQRDSAMYRCASSLATGTGGEKLFFGSGTQLSVL.

The V and J genes are TRBV18 and TRBJ2-3; 8 nucleotides match TRBD1. Trimming cost V 3 bases and J 3 bases; bases outside gene matches: 8. This CDR3 region has 16 residues. CDR1 and CDR2 (germline): KGHSH, LQKENI. CDR3 DNA sequence: TGTGCCAGCTCACCTGGACAGGGACGAGGGACAGATACGCAGTATTTT. This codes for CASSPGQGRGTDTQYF.

The V gene is TRBV2, the J gene TRBJ1-2; 7 positions match TRBD1. Trimming cost V 6 bases and J 2 bases; bases outside gene matches: 9. The V gene's germline CDR1 is SNHLY and CDR2 FYNNEI. The CDR3 runs 15 residues. The CDR3 is CASRETGVGNYGYTF. CDR3 in DNA: TGTGCCAGCAGGGAAACAGGGGTGGGGAACTATGGCTACACCTTC.